A selection of T cell receptor beta chains follows, all from one sample in a study of blood T cell repertoires in COVID-19. The data were produced by immunoSEQ multiplex PCR, yet TCRdb's version contains in-frame clones alone and is incomplete. The profile shows 90,000 to 150,000 clones, roughly 90% of them singletons. Sequenced material: peripheral blood. Receptors originate from a human donor in a cohort sampled during active COVID-19. The CDR3 runs from the conserved cysteine through the conserved F or W. A D gene is named only where the DNA matches it firmly. Where a row states a size, it is once, few, many or the class of an expanded clone; other rows omit it.

j_call: TRBJ2-7
d_call: TRBD1
clone_size: NA
v_call: TRBV3-1/TRBV3-2
cdr3_aa: CASSSLDRDQYF
cdr3_nt: TGTGCCAGCAGCAGCCTAGACAGGGATCAGTACTTC

j_call: TRBJ2-7
d_call: NA
clone_size: NA
v_call: TRBV6-5
cdr3_aa: CASSYVGQVYEQYF
cdr3_nt: TGTGCCAGCAGTTACGTGGGGCAAGTCTACGAGCAGTACTTC

j_call: TRBJ2-7
d_call: TRBD1
clone_size: NA
v_call: TRBV6-1
cdr3_aa: CASSEGTGSVSVYEQYF
cdr3_nt: TGTGCCAGCAGTGAAGGGACAGGGAGTGTATCGGTCTACGAGCAGTACTTC

j_call: TRBJ1-5
d_call: NA
clone_size: NA
v_call: TRBV2
cdr3_aa: CASSEARGASQPQHF
cdr3_nt: TGTGCCAGCAGTGAGGCCAGGGGAGCAAGTCAGCCCCAGCATTTT

j_call: TRBJ2-3
d_call: TRBD2
clone_size: NA
v_call: TRBV24-1
cdr3_aa: CATGNLAGVTDTQYF
cdr3_nt: TGTGCCACCGGAAATCTAGCGGGAGTAACAGATACGCAGTATTTT

j_call: TRBJ1-1
d_call: NA
clone_size: NA
v_call: TRBV15
cdr3_aa: CATSRDGAGFIEAFF
cdr3_nt: TGTGCCACCAGCAGAGATGGTGCAGGGTTTATTGAAGCTTTCTTT

j_call: TRBJ2-5
d_call: TRBD1
clone_size: once
v_call: TRBV7-3
cdr3_aa: CASSLTGQGGRETQYF
cdr3_nt: TGTGCCAGCAGCTTAACAGGACAGGGGGGTCGGGAGACCCAGTACTTC

j_call: TRBJ1-1
d_call: NA
clone_size: few
v_call: TRBV6-1
cdr3_aa: CASSDQGEMNTEAFF
cdr3_nt: TGTGCCAGCAGTGATCAAGGGGAAATGAACACTGAAGCTTTCTTT

j_call: TRBJ1-5
d_call: TRBD1
clone_size: NA
v_call: TRBV18
cdr3_aa: CASSPNRGGQPQHF
cdr3_nt: TGTGCCAGCTCACCCAACAGGGGAGGTCAGCCCCAGCATTTT

j_call: TRBJ2-1
d_call: NA
clone_size: few
v_call: TRBV7-3
cdr3_aa: CASSLASGGQYNEQFF
cdr3_nt: TGTGCCAGCAGCTTAGCGTCGGGGGGCCAGTACAATGAGCAGTTCTTC

j_call: TRBJ2-3
d_call: TRBD1
clone_size: NA
v_call: TRBV5-1
cdr3_aa: CASSSEPGQGTDTQYF
cdr3_nt: TGCGCCAGCAGCTCGGAACCGGGACAGGGAACAGATACGCAGTATTTT

j_call: TRBJ2-5
d_call: NA
clone_size: few
v_call: TRBV5-1
cdr3_aa: CASSFGQSQETQYF
cdr3_nt: TGCGCCAGCAGTTTCGGACAGTCCCAAGAGACCCAGTACTTC

j_call: TRBJ2-5
d_call: NA
clone_size: NA
v_call: TRBV11-2
cdr3_aa: CASSRGLPGGFQETQYF
cdr3_nt: TGTGCCAGCAGCCGCGGTCTCCCCGGGGGATTCCAAGAGACCCAGTACTTC

j_call: TRBJ2-7
d_call: NA
clone_size: NA
v_call: TRBV5-4
cdr3_aa: CASSAYDLLHEQYF
cdr3_nt: TGTGCCAGCAGCGCATATGACTTGCTCCACGAGCAGTACTTC

j_call: TRBJ2-6
d_call: TRBD1
clone_size: NA
v_call: TRBV27
cdr3_aa: CASSPLPGQGASGANVLTF
cdr3_nt: TGTGCCAGCAGTCCACTCCCGGGACAGGGGGCGTCCGGGGCCAACGTCCTGACTTTC

j_call: TRBJ2-5
d_call: NA
clone_size: NA
v_call: TRBV5-4
cdr3_aa: CASRNGPGQETQYF
cdr3_nt: TGTGCCAGCAGAAATGGGCCGGGGCAAGAGACCCAGTACTTC

j_call: TRBJ2-3
d_call: NA
clone_size: once
v_call: TRBV5-4
cdr3_aa: CASTLGGLTDTQYF
cdr3_nt: TGTGCCAGCACCTTGGGGGGACTCACAGATACGCAGTATTTT

j_call: TRBJ2-2
d_call: TRBD2
clone_size: NA
v_call: TRBV24-1
cdr3_aa: CATSRKGSGRTNTGELFF
cdr3_nt: TGTGCCACCAGTCGGAAAGGTAGCGGGAGGACGAACACCGGGGAGCTGTTTTTT

j_call: TRBJ2-3
d_call: TRBD2
clone_size: once
v_call: TRBV28
cdr3_aa: CASKNRGGVTDTQYF
cdr3_nt: TGTGCCAGCAAGAACCGGGGAGGGGTAACAGATACGCAGTATTTT

j_call: TRBJ1-5
d_call: TRBD1
clone_size: NA
v_call: TRBV30
cdr3_aa: CAWSGDRGNQPQHF
cdr3_nt: TGTGCCTGGAGTGGGGACAGGGGGAATCAGCCCCAGCATTTT

j_call: TRBJ1-2
d_call: TRBD1
clone_size: NA
v_call: TRBV28
cdr3_aa: CASRTGQVVYGYTF
cdr3_nt: TGTGCCAGCAGAACGGGACAGGTCGTCTATGGCTACACCTTC

j_call: TRBJ2-7
d_call: NA
clone_size: NA
v_call: TRBV6-5
cdr3_aa: CASRNRDTYEQYF
cdr3_nt: TGTGCCAGCAGGAACCGGGACACCTACGAGCAGTACTTC

j_call: TRBJ2-5
d_call: TRBD1
clone_size: NA
v_call: TRBV6-5
cdr3_aa: CATLQGALKTQYF
cdr3_nt: TGTGCCACCCTACAGGGGGCGTTAAAGACCCAGTACTTC

j_call: TRBJ1-2
d_call: TRBD1
clone_size: NA
v_call: TRBV28
cdr3_aa: CASSSSGQGLPHYGYTF
cdr3_nt: TGTGCCAGCAGCTCATCGGGACAGGGGCTCCCCCACTATGGCTACACCTTC

j_call: TRBJ1-6
d_call: NA
clone_size: NA
v_call: TRBV6-4
cdr3_aa: CASSETGYNSPLHF
cdr3_nt: TGTGCCAGCAGTGAGACGGGTTATAATTCACCCCTCCACTTT